This T cell receptor beta chain was sequenced for a study of cytomegalovirus exposure and HLA in healthy donors. In the study overall: Among about 190 million T cells, an earlier analysis found 117 million unique TCR beta sequences.

Germline CDR1 and CDR2: SGHDN and FVKESK. The CDR3 consists of 17 residues. V lost 1 base, J lost 7 bases, and 11 bases stayed unmatched. PCR used 60 Vbeta primers and 13 Jbeta primers. Using immunoSEQ multiplex PCR, the repertoire was profiled, and TCRdb retains in-frame clones only, with some absent. The sample includes 150,000 or so clones, around 80% of them seen just once. Turning to this clone: The antigen remains undetermined.

General observations from the study: Later work found most CMV-associated TCR beta chains apparently HLA-restricted.

The chain carries TRBV14 and TRBJ2-1, with TRBD1 identical over 9 bases. The receptor's source is a woman between 45 and 65 years old in good health and CMV-seropositive. The sequencing sample was made of PBMCs. The CDR3 DNA reads TGTGCCAGCAGCCAAGGACGGAGACAGGGGGTAGCAAATGAGCAGTTCTTC. This encodes CASSQGRRQGVANEQFF.